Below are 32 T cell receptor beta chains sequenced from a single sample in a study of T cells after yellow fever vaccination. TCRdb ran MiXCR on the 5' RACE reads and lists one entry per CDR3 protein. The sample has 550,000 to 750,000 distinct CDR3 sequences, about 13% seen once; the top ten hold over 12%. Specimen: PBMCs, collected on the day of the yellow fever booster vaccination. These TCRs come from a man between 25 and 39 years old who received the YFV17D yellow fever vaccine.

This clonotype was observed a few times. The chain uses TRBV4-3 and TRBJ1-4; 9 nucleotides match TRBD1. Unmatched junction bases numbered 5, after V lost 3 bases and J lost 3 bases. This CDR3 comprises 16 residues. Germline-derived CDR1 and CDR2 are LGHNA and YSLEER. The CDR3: CASSHEGQGPNEKLFF. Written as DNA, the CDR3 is TGCGCCAGCAGCCATGAGGGACAGGGCCCTAATGAAAAACTGTTTTTT.

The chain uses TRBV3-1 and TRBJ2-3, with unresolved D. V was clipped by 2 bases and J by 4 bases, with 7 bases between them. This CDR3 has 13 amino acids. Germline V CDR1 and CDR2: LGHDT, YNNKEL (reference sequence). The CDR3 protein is CASSQSDSDTQYF. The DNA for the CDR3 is TGTGCCAGCAGCCAATCTGATTCAGATACGCAGTATTTT.

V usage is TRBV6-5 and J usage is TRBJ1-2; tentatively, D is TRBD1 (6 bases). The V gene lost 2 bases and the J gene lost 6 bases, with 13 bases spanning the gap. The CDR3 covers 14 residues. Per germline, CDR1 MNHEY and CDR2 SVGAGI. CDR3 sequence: CASSYMTGVNGYTF. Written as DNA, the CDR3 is TGTGCCAGCAGTTACATGACAGGTGTGAATGGCTACACCTTC.

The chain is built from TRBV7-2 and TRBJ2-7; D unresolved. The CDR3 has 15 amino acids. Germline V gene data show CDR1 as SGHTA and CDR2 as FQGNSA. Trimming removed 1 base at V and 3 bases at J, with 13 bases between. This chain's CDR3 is CASSLEGYPNYEQYF. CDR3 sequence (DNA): TGTGCCAGCAGCTTAGAGGGCTACCCTAACTACGAGCAGTACTTC.

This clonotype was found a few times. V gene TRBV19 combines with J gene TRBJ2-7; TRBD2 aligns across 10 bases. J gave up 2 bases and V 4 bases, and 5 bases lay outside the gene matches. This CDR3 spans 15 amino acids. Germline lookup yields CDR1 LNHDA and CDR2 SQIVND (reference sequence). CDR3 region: CASSTLAGGAYEQYF. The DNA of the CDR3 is TGTGCCAGTAGTACCTTAGCGGGAGGAGCCTACGAGCAGTACTTC.

The CDR3 loop is CASSYPDWGVSSYNEQFF. The CDR3 coding sequence is TGTGCCAGCAGTTACCCTGACTGGGGGGTAAGTTCCTACAATGAGCAGTTCTTC. This chain links TRBV6-2 or TRBV6-3 with TRBJ2-1; the D gene is possibly TRBD2 (6 bases). Trimming pared 2 bases from V and 1 base from J, leaving 18 bases between. The CDR3 totals 18 residues. Per germline, CDR1 MNHEY and CDR2 SVGEGT.

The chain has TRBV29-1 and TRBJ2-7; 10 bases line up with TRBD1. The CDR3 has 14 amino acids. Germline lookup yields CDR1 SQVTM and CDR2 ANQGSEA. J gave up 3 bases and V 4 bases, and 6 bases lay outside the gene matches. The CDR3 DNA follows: TGCAGCGTTGGAGCGGGGACAGGGGTCTACGAGCAGTACTTC. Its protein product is CSVGAGTGVYEQYF.

CDR3 sequence (DNA): TGTGCCAGCAGCTTATACGGGAGCTGGGAGACCCAGTACTTC. Protein: CASSLYGSWETQYF. This chain connects TRBV7-2 to TRBJ2-5; perhaps TRBD2 as D (6 bases). This CDR3 spans 14 amino acids. V dropped 2 bases and J dropped 5 bases, with 12 bases sitting between them. Germline CDR1 and CDR2: SGHTA and FQGNSA. Full variable domain (remainder filled in from reference TRBV7-2 and TRBJ2-5): GAGVSQSPSNKVTEKGKDVELRCDPISGHTALYWYRQSLGQGLEFLIYFQGNSAPDKSGLPSDRFSAERTGGSVSTLTIQRTQQEDSAVYLCASSLYGSWETQYFGPGTRLLVL.

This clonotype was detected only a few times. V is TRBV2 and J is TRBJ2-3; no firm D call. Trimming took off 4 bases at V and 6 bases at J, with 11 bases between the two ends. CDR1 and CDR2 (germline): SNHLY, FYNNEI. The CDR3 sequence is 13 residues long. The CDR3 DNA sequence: TGTGCCAGCAGTGTCTCAGTAGCCGATACGCAGTATTTT. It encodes CASSVSVADTQYF. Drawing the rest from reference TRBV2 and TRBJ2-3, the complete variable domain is EPEVTQTPSHQVTQMGQEVILRCVPISNHLYFYWYRQILGQKVEFLVSFYNNEISEKSEIFDDQFSVERPDGSNFTLKIRSTKLEDSAMYFCASSVSVADTQYFGPGTRLTVL.

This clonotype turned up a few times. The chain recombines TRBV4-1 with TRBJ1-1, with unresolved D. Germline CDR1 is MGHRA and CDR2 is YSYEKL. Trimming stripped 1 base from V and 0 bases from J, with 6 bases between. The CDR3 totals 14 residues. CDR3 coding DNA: TGCGCCAGCAGCCAAGGGCTAATGAACACTGAAGCTTTCTTT. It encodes CASSQGLMNTEAFF.

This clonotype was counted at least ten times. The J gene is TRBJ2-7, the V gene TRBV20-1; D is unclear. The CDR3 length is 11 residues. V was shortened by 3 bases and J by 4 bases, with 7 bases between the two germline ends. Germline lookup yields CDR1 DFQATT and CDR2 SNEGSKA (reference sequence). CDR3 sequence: CSARGRYEQYF. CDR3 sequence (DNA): TGCAGTGCTAGGGGCAGATACGAGCAGTACTTC.

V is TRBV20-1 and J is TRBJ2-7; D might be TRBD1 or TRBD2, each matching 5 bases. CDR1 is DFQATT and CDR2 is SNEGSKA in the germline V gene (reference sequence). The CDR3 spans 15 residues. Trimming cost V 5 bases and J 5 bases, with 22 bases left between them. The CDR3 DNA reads TGCAGTGCTCTAAACCCGGGACCAATAACCCACGAGCAGTACTTC. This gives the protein CSALNPGPITHEQYF.

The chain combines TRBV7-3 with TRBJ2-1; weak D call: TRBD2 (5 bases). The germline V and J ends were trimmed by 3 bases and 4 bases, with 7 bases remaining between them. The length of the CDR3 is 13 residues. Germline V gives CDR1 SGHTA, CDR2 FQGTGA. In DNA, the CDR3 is TGTGCCAGCAGCTTGGACTTGTACAATGAGCAGTTCTTC. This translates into CASSLDLYNEQFF. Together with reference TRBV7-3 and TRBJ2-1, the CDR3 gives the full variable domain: GAGVSQTPSNKVTEKGKYVELRCDPISGHTALYWYRQSLGQGPEFLIYFQGTGAADDSGLPNDRFFAVRPEGSVSTLKIQRTERGDSAVYLCASSLDLYNEQFFGPGTRLTVL.

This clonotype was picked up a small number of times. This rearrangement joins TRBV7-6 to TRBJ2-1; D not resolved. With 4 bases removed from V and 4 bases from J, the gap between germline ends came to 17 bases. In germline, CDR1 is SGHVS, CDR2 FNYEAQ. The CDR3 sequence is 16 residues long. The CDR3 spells CASSSYPRFGYNEQFF. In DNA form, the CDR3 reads TGTGCCAGCAGCTCGTACCCCCGGTTTGGGTACAATGAGCAGTTCTTC.

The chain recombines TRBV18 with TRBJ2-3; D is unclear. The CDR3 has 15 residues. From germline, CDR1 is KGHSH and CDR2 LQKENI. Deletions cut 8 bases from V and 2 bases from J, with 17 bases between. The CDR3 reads CASTPLNGPTDTQYF. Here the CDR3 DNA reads TGTGCCAGCACCCCCCTGAATGGTCCCACAGATACGCAGTATTTT.

The CDR3 DNA is TGTGCCAGCACTCGCAGGGCAGATACGCAGTATTTT. The encoded protein is CASTRRADTQYF. The J gene is TRBJ2-3, the V gene TRBV7-2, with D tentatively TRBD1 (5 bases). This CDR3 is built from 12 residues. Germline V gives CDR1 SGHTA, CDR2 FQGNSA. V was trimmed by 7 bases and J by 4 bases, leaving 9 bases between them.

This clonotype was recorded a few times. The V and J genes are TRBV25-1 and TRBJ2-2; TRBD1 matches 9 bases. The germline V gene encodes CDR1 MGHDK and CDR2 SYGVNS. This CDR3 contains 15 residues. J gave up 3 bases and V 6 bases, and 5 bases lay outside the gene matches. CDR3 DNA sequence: TGTGCCAGCAGAGAACGGGACAGGGACACCGGGGAGCTGTTTTTT. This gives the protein CASRERDRDTGELFF.

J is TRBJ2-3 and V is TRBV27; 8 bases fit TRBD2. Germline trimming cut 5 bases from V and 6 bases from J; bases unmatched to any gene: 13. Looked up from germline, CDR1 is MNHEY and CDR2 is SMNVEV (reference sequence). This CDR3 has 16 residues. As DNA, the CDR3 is TGTGCCAGCAGTCCCCGGGGGGGGGGAACGTACGATACGCAGTATTTT. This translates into CASSPRGGGTYDTQYF.

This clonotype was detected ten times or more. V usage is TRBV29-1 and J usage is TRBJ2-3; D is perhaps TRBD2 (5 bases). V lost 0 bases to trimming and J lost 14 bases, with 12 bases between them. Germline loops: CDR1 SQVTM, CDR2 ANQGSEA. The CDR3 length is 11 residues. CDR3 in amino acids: CSVEDGRAWYF. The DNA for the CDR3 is TGCAGCGTTGAAGATGGGAGAGCCTGGTATTTT.

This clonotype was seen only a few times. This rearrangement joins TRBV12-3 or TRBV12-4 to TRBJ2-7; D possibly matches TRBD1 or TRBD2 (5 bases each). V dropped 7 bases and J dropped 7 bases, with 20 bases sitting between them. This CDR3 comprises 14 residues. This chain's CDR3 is CASTLGAPSGEQYF. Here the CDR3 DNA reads TGTGCCAGCACCCTTGGGGCCCCTTCGGGGGAGCAGTACTTC.

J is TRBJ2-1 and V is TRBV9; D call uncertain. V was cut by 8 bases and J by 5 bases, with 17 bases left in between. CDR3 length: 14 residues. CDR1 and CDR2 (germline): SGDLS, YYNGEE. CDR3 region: CASGFSGGNNEQFF. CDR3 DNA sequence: TGTGCCAGTGGGTTCAGTGGCGGCAACAATGAGCAGTTCTTC.

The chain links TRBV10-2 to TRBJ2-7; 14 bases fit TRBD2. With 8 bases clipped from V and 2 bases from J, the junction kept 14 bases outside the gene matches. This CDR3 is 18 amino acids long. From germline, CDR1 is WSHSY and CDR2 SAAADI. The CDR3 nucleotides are TGCGCCAGCCAGCTGGCTGGGACTAGCGGGAGAAGAACCTACGAGCAGTACTTC. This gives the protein CASQLAGTSGRRTYEQYF.

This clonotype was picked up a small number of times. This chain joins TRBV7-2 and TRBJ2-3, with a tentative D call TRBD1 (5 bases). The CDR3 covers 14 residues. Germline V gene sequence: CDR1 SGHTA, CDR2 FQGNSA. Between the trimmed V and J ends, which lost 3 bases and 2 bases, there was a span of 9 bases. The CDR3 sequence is CASSFQGATDTQYF. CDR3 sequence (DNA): TGTGCCAGCAGCTTCCAGGGCGCCACAGATACGCAGTATTTT. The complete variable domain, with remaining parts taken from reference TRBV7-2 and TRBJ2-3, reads GAGVSQSPSNKVTEKGKDVELRCDPISGHTALYWYRQSLGQGLEFLIYFQGNSAPDKSGLPSDRFSAERTGGSVSTLTIQRTQQEDSAVYLCASSFQGATDTQYFGPGTRLTVL.

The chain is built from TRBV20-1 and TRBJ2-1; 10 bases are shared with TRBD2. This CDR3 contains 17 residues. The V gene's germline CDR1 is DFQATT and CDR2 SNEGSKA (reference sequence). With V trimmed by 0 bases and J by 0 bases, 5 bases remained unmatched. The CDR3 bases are TGCAGTGCTAGAGATCTAGCGGGAGAGGGCTCCTACAATGAGCAGTTCTTC. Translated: CSARDLAGEGSYNEQFF.

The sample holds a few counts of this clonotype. The CDR3 nucleotides are TGCAGTGCTAGGAGCGGGAGTGTAGGAACCGGGGAGCTGTTTTTT. This sequence encodes CSARSGSVGTGELFF. This rearrangement joins TRBV20-1 to TRBJ2-2, with 8 bases aligning to TRBD2. The ends lost 3 bases at V and 5 bases at J; junction bases unmatched: 8. CDR1 is DFQATT, CDR2 SNEGSKA, per germline (reference sequence). The CDR3 has 15 amino acids.

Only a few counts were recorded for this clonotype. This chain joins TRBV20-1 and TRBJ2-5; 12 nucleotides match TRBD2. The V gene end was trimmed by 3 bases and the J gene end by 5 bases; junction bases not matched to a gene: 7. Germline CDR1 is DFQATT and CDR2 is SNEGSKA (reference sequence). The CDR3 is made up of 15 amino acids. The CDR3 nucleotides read TGCAGTGCTAGGTCTAGCGGGAGGGCCTATGAGACCCAGTACTTC. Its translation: CSARSSGRAYETQYF.

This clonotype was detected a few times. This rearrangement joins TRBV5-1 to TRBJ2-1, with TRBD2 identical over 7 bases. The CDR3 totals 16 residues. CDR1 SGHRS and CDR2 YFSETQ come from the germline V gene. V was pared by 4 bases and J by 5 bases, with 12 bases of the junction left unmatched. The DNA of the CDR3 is TGCGCCAGCAGCGCCCAGTTGGGGGGGTCAAACAATGAGCAGTTCTTC. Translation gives CASSAQLGGSNNEQFF.

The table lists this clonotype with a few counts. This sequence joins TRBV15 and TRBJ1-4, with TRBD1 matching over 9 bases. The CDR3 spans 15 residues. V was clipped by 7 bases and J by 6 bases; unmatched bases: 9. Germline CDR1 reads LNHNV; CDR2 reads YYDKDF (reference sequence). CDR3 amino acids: CATKQGARGHEKLFF. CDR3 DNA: TGTGCCACCAAACAGGGGGCGCGGGGTCATGAAAAACTGTTTTTT.

CDR3 coding DNA: TGTGCCAGCAGCCTAAGACAGGGGGGTACTGAAGCTTTCTTT. It encodes CASSLRQGGTEAFF. The rearrangement links TRBV7-2 to TRBJ1-1, with 9 positions matching TRBD1. J was trimmed by 5 bases and V by 5 bases; bases with no gene match: 6. The germline CDR1 and CDR2 sequences are SGHTA and FQGNSA. The CDR3 spans 14 residues. Based on the CDR3 plus reference TRBV7-2 and TRBJ1-1, the full variable domain is GAGVSQSPSNKVTEKGKDVELRCDPISGHTALYWYRQSLGQGLEFLIYFQGNSAPDKSGLPSDRFSAERTGGSVSTLTIQRTQQEDSAVYLCASSLRQGGTEAFFGQGTRLTVV.

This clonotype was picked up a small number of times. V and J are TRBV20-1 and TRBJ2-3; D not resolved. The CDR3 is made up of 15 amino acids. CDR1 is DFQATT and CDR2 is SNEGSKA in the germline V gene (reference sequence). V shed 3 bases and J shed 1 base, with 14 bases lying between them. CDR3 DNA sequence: TGCAGTGCTAGGAGGCCCGAGGCCCGCACAGATACGCAGTATTTT. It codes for CSARRPEARTDTQYF.

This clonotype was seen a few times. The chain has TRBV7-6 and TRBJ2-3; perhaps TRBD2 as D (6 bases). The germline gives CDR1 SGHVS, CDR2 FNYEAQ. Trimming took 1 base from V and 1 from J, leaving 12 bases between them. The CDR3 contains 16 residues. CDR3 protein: CASSLGGGMGTDTQYF. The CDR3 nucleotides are TGTGCCAGCAGCTTAGGGGGCGGGATGGGCACAGATACGCAGTATTTT. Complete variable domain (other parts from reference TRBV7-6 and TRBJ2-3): GAGVSQSPRYKVTKRGQDVALRCDPISGHVSLYWYRQALGQGPEFLTYFNYEAQQDKSGLPNDRFSAERPEGSISTLTIQRTEQRDSAMYRCASSLGGGMGTDTQYFGPGTRLTVL.

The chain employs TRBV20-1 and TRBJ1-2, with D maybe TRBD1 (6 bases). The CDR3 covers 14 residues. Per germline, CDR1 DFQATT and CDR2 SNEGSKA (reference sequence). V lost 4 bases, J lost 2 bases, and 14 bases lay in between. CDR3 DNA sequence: TGCAGTGCTATAGTACAGGGTGGGAACTATGGCTACACCTTC. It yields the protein CSAIVQGGNYGYTF.